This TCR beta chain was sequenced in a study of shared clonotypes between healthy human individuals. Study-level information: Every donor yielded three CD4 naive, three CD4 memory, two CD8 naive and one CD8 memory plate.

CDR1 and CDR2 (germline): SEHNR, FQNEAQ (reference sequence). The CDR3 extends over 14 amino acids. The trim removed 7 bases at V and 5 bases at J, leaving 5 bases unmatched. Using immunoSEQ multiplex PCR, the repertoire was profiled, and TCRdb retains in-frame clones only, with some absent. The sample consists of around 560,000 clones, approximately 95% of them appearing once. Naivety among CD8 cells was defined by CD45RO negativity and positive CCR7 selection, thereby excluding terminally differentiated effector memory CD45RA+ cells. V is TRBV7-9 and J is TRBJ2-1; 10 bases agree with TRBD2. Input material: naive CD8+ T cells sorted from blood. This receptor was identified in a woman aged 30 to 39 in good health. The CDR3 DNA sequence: TGTGCCAGCACCGGGACTAGCGTCCACAATGAGCAGTTCTTC. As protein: CASTGTSVHNEQFF.